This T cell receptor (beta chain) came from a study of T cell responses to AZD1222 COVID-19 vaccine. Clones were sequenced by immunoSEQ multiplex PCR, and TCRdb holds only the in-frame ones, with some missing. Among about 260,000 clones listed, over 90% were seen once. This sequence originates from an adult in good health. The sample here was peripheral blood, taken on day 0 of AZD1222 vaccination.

CDR3 amino acids: CASSGGGLQYF. For the CDR3, the DNA is TGTGCCAGCAGTGGAGGGGGACTGCAGTACTTC. V and J are TRBV25-1 and TRBJ2-7, with D possibly being TRBD1 or TRBD2 (6 bases each). Trimming cost V 4 bases and J 9 bases, with 10 bases left between them. This CDR3 is 11 amino acids long. Germline V gene lookup returns CDR1 MGHDK and CDR2 SYGVNS.